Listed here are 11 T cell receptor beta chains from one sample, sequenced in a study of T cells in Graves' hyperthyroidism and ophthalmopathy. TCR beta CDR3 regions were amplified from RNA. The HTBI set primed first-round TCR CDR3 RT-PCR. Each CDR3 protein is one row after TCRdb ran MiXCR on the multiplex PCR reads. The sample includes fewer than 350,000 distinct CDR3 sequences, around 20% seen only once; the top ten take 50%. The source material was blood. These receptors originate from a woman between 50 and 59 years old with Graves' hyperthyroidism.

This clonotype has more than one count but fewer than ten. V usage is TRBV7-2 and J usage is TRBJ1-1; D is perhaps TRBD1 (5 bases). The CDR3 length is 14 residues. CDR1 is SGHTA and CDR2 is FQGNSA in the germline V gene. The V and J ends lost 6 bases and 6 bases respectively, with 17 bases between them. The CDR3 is CASRYPRGGSEAFF. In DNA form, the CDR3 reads TGTGCCAGCAGATACCCGAGGGGAGGATCTGAAGCTTTCTTT.

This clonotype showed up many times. The CDR3 sequence is CASSPPRPQETQYF. Written as DNA, the CDR3 is TGTGCCAGCTCACCACCGAGGCCTCAAGAGACCCAGTACTTC. The V and J genes are TRBV18 and TRBJ2-5; D gene uncertain. The ends were cut back, 0 bases at V and 2 bases at J, with 7 bases in the middle. CDR1 KGHSH and CDR2 LQKENI come from the germline V gene. The CDR3 totals 14 residues.

The chain's CDR3 is CASSLGQANEKLFF. As DNA, the CDR3 is TGTGCCAGCAGCCTGGGACAGGCTAATGAAAAACTGTTTTTT. V and J are TRBV7-9 and TRBJ1-4; 8 bases are shared with TRBD1. The V gene end was trimmed by 5 bases and the J gene end by 3 bases; junction bases not matched to a gene: 2. There are 14 residues in the CDR3. CDR1 and CDR2 (germline): SEHNR, FQNEAQ (reference sequence).

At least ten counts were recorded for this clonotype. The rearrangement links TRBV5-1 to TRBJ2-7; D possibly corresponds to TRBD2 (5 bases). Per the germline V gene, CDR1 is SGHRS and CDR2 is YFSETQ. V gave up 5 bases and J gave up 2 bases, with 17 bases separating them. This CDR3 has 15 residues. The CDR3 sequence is CASRYEGTGTYEQYF. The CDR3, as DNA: TGCGCCAGCAGGTACGAGGGAACGGGAACCTACGAGCAGTACTTC. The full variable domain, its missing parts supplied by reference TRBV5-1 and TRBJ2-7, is KAGVTQTPRYLIKTRGQQVTLSCSPISGHRSVSWYQQTPGQGLQFLFEYFSETQRNKGNFPGRFSGRQFSNSRSEMNVSTLELGDSALYLCASRYEGTGTYEQYFGPGTRLTVT.

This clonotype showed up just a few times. CDR3 in DNA: TGCGCCAGCAGCGTGAGAAGTGAGCAGTTCTTC. Translation: CASSVRSEQFF. V is TRBV5-1 and J is TRBJ2-1; no firm D call. Germline CDR1 is SGHRS and CDR2 is YFSETQ. The ends were cut back, 4 bases at V and 9 bases at J, with 8 bases in the middle. The CDR3 contains 11 residues.

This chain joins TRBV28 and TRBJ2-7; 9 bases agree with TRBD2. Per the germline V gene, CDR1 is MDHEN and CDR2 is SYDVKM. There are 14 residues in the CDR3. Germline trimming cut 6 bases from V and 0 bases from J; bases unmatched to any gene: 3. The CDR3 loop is CASSRGGDSYEQYF. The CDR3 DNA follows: TGTGCCAGCAGCCGCGGGGGGGACTCCTACGAGCAGTACTTC. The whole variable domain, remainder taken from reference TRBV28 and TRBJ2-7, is DVKVTQSSRYLVKRTGEKVFLECVQDMDHENMFWYRQDPGLGLRLIYFSYDVKMKEKGDIPEGYSVSREKKERFSLILESASTNQTSMYLCASSRGGDSYEQYFGPGTRLTVT.

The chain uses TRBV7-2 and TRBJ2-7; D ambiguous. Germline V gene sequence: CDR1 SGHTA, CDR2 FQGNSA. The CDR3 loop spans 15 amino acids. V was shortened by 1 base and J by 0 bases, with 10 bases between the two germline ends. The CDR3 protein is CASSLELIGSYEQYF. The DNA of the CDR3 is TGTGCCAGCAGCTTAGAACTAATCGGCTCCTACGAGCAGTACTTC.

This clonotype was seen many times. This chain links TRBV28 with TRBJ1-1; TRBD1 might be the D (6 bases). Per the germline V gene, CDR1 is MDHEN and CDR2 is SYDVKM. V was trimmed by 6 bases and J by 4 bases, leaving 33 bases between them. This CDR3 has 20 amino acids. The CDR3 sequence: CASSSTIHGGGARFGTEAFF. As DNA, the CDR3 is TGTGCCAGCAGCTCCACCATCCACGGGGGGGGGGCGCGATTTGGCACTGAAGCTTTCTTT. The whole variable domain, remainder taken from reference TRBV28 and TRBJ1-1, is DVKVTQSSRYLVKRTGEKVFLECVQDMDHENMFWYRQDPGLGLRLIYFSYDVKMKEKGDIPEGYSVSREKKERFSLILESASTNQTSMYLCASSSTIHGGGARFGTEAFFGQGTRLTVV.

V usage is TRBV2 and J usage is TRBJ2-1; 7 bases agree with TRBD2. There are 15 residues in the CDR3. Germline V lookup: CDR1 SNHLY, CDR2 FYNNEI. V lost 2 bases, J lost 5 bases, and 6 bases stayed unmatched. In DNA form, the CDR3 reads TGTGCCAGCAGTGAATGGGGAGGGCTAAACAATGAGCAGTTCTTC. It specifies CASSEWGGLNNEQFF.

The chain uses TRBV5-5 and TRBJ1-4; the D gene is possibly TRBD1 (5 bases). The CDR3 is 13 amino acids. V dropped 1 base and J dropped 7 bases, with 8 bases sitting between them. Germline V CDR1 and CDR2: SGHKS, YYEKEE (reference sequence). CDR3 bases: TGTGCCAGCAGCTTGACAGGAAGTGAAAAACTGTTTTTT. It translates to CASSLTGSEKLFF.

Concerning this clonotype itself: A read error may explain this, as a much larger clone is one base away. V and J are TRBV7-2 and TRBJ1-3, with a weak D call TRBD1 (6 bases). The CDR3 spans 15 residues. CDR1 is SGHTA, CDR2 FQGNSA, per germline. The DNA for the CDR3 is TGTGCCAGCAGACGAGACAGGAGCTCTGGAAACACCATGTATTTT. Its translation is CASRRDRSSGNTMYF. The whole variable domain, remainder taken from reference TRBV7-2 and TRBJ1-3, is GAGVSQSPSNKVTEKGKDVELRCDPISGHTALYWYRQSLGQGLEFLIYFQGNSAPDKSGLPSDRFSAERTGGSVSTLTIQRTQQEDSAVYLCASRRDRSSGNTMYFGEGSWLTVV.